Presented here are 21 T cell receptor beta chains from one specimen sequenced in a study of blood T cell repertoires in COVID-19. Here immunoSEQ multiplex PCR was the method, and the copy in TCRdb shows in-frame clones only, minus some. The data show 120,000 to 150,000 clones, 82% seen once. Material: peripheral blood. These receptors all come from a woman of 80 years or more with acute or convalescent COVID-19.

The chain couples TRBV5-4 to TRBJ1-2, with a tentative D call TRBD1 (6 bases). Germline-derived CDR1 and CDR2 are SGHNT and YYREEE (reference sequence). V dropped 5 bases and J dropped 8 bases, with 25 bases sitting between them. This CDR3 has 16 amino acids. In DNA form, the CDR3 reads TGTGCCAGCAGAGGGAAAGGGGACACTCGCTCTAAAGGCTACACCTTC. Its protein is CASRGKGDTRSKGYTF.

This clone has just one count. The rearrangement uses TRBV2 and TRBJ1-5, with no clear D. The CDR3 has 16 amino acids. From germline, CDR1 is SNHLY and CDR2 FYNNEI. Trimming took off 4 bases at V and 2 bases at J, with 15 bases between the two ends. The DNA of the CDR3 is TGTGCCAGCAGTGGGGAGGTCACCGCGGGCAATCAGCCCCAGCATTTT. It translates to CASSGEVTAGNQPQHF.

The V gene is TRBV5-1, the J gene TRBJ2-1, with D unresolved. Trimming removed 0 bases at V and 8 bases at J, with 9 bases between. The CDR3 runs to 13 residues. Germline loops: CDR1 SGHRS, CDR2 YFSETQ. CDR3 sequence reads: CASSLGPSDEQFF. In DNA, the CDR3 is TGCGCCAGCAGCTTGGGACCTAGTGATGAGCAGTTCTTC.

This clone was observed a single time. The sample holds other DNA sequences that translate to the same CDR3. The chain uses TRBV28 and TRBJ1-2; TRBD1 aligns across 7 bases. CDR3 size: 13 residues. The germline V gene encodes CDR1 MDHEN and CDR2 SYDVKM. V shed 6 bases, J shed 4 bases, and the junction held 5 bases outside the gene matches. The CDR3 reads CASRTGTGYGYTF. The CDR3 DNA is TGTGCCAGCAGGACAGGGACGGGCTATGGCTACACCTTC.

The chain combines TRBV28 with TRBJ1-4, with TRBD1 identical over 10 bases. J lost 8 bases, V lost 0 bases, and 0 bases had no gene match. The CDR3 contains 14 residues. From germline, CDR1 is MDHEN and CDR2 SYDVKM. CDR3 in amino acids: CASSLWDRGEKLFF. DNA of the CDR3: TGTGCCAGCAGTTTATGGGACAGGGGGGAAAAACTGTTTTTT.

This chain joins TRBV28 and TRBJ1-5; no clear D. The CDR3 consists of 16 residues. Germline CDR1 reads MDHEN; CDR2 reads SYDVKM. Trimming took 5 bases from V and 5 from J, leaving 19 bases between them. The CDR3 is CASSPVLAGRDQPQHF. CDR3 in DNA: TGTGCCAGCAGTCCCGTCCTAGCGGGTAGGGATCAGCCCCAGCATTTT.

This clone was seen a single time. The V call is TRBV10-1, the J call TRBJ2-4; TRBD2 matches 14 bases. With V trimmed by 8 bases and J by 4 bases, 4 bases remained unmatched. The V gene's germline CDR1 is WNHNN and CDR2 SYGVQD (reference sequence). The CDR3 is made up of 15 amino acids. The CDR3 protein is CASRTSGRIKNIQYF. The DNA of the CDR3 is TGCGCCAGCCGGACTAGCGGGAGGATTAAAAACATTCAGTACTTC.

This chain uses TRBV2 with TRBJ2-1; 11 bases line up with TRBD2. The length of the CDR3 is 18 residues. From germline, CDR1 is SNHLY and CDR2 FYNNEI. Unmatched junction bases numbered 12, after V lost 8 bases and J lost 0 bases. The CDR3, as DNA: TGTGCCAGCCGGGGGCTAGCGGGGGGCCCCAGCTCCTACAATGAGCAGTTCTTC. This encodes CASRGLAGGPSSYNEQFF.

The chain links TRBV3-1 (or the pseudogene TRBV3-2) to TRBJ2-7; TRBD1 aligns across 11 bases. CDR3 length: 16 amino acids. The ends lost 3 bases at V and 1 base at J; junction bases unmatched: 5. Germline V gene sequence: CDR1 LGHDT, CDR2 YNNKEL (reference sequence). CDR3 residues: CASSQAGQGASYEQYF. The CDR3 region has the DNA TGTGCCAGCAGCCAGGCCGGACAGGGGGCTTCCTACGAGCAGTACTTC.

The chain links TRBV2 to TRBJ2-5, with D possibly being TRBD2 (5 bases). Germline lookup yields CDR1 SNHLY and CDR2 FYNNEI. The ends were cut back, 6 bases at V and 5 bases at J, with 10 bases in the middle. The CDR3 runs 12 residues. The CDR3 DNA reads as TGTGCCAGCAGGGAGGAGACGGAGACCCAGTACTTC. Its protein product is CASREETETQYF.

The gene calls are TRBV7-9 and TRBJ2-3, with a weak D call TRBD2 (5 bases). This CDR3 has 15 residues. The ends were cut back, 5 bases at V and 0 bases at J, with 12 bases in the middle. CDR1 is SEHNR and CDR2 is FQNEAQ in the germline V gene (reference sequence). The CDR3 DNA sequence: TGTGCCAGCAGCCCAGTAGCGCTAAGCACAGATACGCAGTATTTT. Protein: CASSPVALSTDTQYF.

CDR3 coding DNA: TGTGCCAGCAGTTGGACAAGCAATCAGCCCCAGCATTTT. Its translation is CASSWTSNQPQHF. V and J are TRBV12-3 or TRBV12-4 and TRBJ1-5; perhaps TRBD1 as D (5 bases). The ends were cut back, 4 bases at V and 1 base at J, with 5 bases in the middle. This CDR3 has 13 residues.

This clone was recorded only once. V and J are TRBV5-6 and TRBJ1-2; possible D gene TRBD1, 6 bases. Germline values: CDR1 SGHDT, CDR2 YYEEEE. The CDR3 has 15 amino acids. Trimming took 3 bases from V and 2 from J, leaving 14 bases between them. CDR3 nucleotides: TGTGCCAGCAGCTACCTGGGACAATTGAACTATGGCTACACCTTC. Translating it yields CASSYLGQLNYGYTF.

The chain combines TRBV7-9 with TRBJ2-7; D remains ambiguous. The germline V and J ends were trimmed by 10 bases and 10 bases, with 17 bases remaining between them. The CDR3 covers 11 residues. CDR1 and CDR2 from the germline V gene are SEHNR and FQNEAQ (reference sequence). The CDR3 DNA reads as TGTGCCACCGGCAGAAGCGAGCAACAGTACTTC. Translating it yields CATGRSEQQYF.

The chain is built from TRBV19 and TRBJ2-3; possibly TRBD2 for D (6 bases). V was shortened by 5 bases and J by 1 base, with 10 bases between the two germline ends. There are 14 residues in the CDR3. Per the germline V gene, CDR1 is LNHDA and CDR2 is SQIVND (reference sequence). The CDR3, as DNA: TGTGCCAGTAGTCAGGCTAGCGGCACAGATACGCAGTATTTT. Translating gives CASSQASGTDTQYF.

The chain uses TRBV4-1 and TRBJ2-1; 9 bases line up with TRBD2. The J segment lost 6 bases and the V segment lost 4 bases, leaving 10 bases of the junction unmatched. The germline CDR1 and CDR2 sequences are MGHRA and YSYEKL. The CDR3 runs 16 residues. Written as DNA, the CDR3 is TGCGCCAGCAGCCCCGGGGTGGTAGCGGGAGCCAATGAGCAGTTCTTC. This translates into CASSPGVVAGANEQFF.

The chain combines TRBV28 with TRBJ2-4; 8 bases fit TRBD2. This CDR3 is built from 17 residues. V gave up 1 base and J gave up 6 bases; unmatched junction bases: 11. CDR1 is MDHEN, CDR2 SYDVKM, per germline. Here the CDR3 DNA reads TGTGCCAGCAGTTTATACTGGGCGGGGGGTGCGGGAAACATTCAGTACTTC. This gives the protein CASSLYWAGGAGNIQYF.

This rearrangement joins TRBV2 to TRBJ1-1, with TRBD1 matching over 7 bases. Germline CDR1 and CDR2: SNHLY and FYNNEI. Germline trimming cut 7 bases from V and 1 base from J; bases unmatched to any gene: 6. The CDR3 consists of 14 residues. The CDR3: CASTERTGNTEAFF. Written as DNA, the CDR3 is TGTGCCAGCACCGAACGGACAGGGAACACTGAAGCTTTCTTT. Full variable domain (remainder filled in from reference TRBV2 and TRBJ1-1): EPEVTQTPSHQVTQMGQEVILRCVPISNHLYFYWYRQILGQKVEFLVSFYNNEISEKSEIFDDQFSVERPDGSNFTLKIRSTKLEDSAMYFCASTERTGNTEAFFGQGTRLTVV.

V usage is TRBV25-1 and J usage is TRBJ1-6; 7 nucleotides match TRBD1. The CDR3 totals 14 residues. Per germline, CDR1 MGHDK and CDR2 SYGVNS. The ends lost 4 bases at V and 7 bases at J; junction bases unmatched: 4. In DNA form, the CDR3 reads TGTGCCAGCAGTGCCAGACAGGGAAATTCACCCCTCCACTTT. It specifies CASSARQGNSPLHF. The full variable domain, rest sourced from reference TRBV25-1 and TRBJ1-6, is EADIYQTPRYLVIGTGKKITLECSQTMGHDKMYWYQQDPGMELHLIHYSYGVNSTEKGDLSSESTVSRIRTEHFPLTLESARPSHTSQYLCASSARQGNSPLHFGNGTRLTVT.

The chain uses TRBV19 and TRBJ2-2, with no clear D. The germline V and J ends were trimmed by 5 bases and 2 bases, with 9 bases remaining between them. Germline lookup yields CDR1 LNHDA and CDR2 SQIVND (reference sequence). This CDR3 is 14 amino acids long. The CDR3 nucleotides read TGTGCCAGTAGTGGCGGCAAAAACACCGGGGAGCTGTTTTTT. Encoded protein: CASSGGKNTGELFF.

The chain couples TRBV27 to TRBJ2-3; D not resolved. Germline V lookup: CDR1 MNHEY, CDR2 SMNVEV (reference sequence). The CDR3 has 17 amino acids. Trimming shortened V by 5 bases and J by 1 base, and 19 bases separated the two germline ends. CDR3 region: CASSPQWVASRTDTQYF. Written as DNA, the CDR3 is TGTGCCAGCAGTCCCCAATGGGTAGCTTCTCGCACAGATACGCAGTATTTT.